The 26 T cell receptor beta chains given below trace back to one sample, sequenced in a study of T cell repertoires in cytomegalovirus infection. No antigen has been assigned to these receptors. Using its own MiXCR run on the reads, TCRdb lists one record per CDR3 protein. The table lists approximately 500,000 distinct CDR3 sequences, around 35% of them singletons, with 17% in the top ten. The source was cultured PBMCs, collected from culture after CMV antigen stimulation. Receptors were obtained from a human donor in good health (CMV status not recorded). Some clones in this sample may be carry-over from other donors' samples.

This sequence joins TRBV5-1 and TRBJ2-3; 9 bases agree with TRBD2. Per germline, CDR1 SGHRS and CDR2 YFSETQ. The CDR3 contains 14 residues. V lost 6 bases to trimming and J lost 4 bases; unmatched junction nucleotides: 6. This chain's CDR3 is CASTAGGPADTQYF. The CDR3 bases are TGCGCCAGCACGGCGGGAGGGCCCGCAGATACGCAGTATTTT. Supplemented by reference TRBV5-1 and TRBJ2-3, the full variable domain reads KAGVTQTPRYLIKTRGQQVTLSCSPISGHRSVSWYQQTPGQGLQFLFEYFSETQRNKGNFPGRFSGRQFSNSRSEMNVSTLELGDSALYLCASTAGGPADTQYFGPGTRLTVL.

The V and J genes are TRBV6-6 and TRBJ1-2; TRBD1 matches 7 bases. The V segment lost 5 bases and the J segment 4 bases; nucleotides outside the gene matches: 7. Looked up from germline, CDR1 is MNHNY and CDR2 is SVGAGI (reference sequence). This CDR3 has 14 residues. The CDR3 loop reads CASSVTTGSYGYTF. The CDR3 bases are TGTGCCAGCAGTGTAACGACAGGGTCCTATGGCTACACCTTC.

The CDR3 reads CASTSGDSTYEQYV. The CDR3 DNA sequence: TGTGCCAGCACTAGCGGGGATTCTACCTACGAGCAGTACGTC. The chain joins TRBV6-6 to TRBJ2-7; TRBD2 aligns across 9 bases. This CDR3 is built from 14 residues. V gave up 7 bases and J gave up 2 bases; unmatched junction bases: 6. Germline assignment: CDR1 MNHNY and CDR2 SVGAGI (reference sequence).

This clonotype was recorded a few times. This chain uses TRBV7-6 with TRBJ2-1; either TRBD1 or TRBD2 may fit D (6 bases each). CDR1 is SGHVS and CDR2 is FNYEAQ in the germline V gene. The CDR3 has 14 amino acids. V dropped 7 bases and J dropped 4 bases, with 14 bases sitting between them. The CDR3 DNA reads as TGTGCCAGCACGGCGGGAAGGGGGTACAATGAGCAGTTCTTC. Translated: CASTAGRGYNEQFF.

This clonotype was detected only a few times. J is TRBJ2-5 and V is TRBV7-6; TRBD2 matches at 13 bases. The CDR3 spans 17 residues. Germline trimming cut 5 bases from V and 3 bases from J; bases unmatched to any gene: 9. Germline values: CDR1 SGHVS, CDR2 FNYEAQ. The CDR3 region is CASSPGTSGNTKETQYF. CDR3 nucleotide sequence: TGTGCCAGCAGCCCCGGGACTAGCGGGAATACCAAAGAGACCCAGTACTTC.

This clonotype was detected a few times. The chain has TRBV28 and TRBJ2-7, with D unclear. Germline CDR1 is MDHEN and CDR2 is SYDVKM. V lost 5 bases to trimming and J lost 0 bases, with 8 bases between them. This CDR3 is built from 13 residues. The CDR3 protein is CASSTRASYEQYF. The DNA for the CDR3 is TGTGCCAGCAGTACCCGGGCCTCCTACGAGCAGTACTTC.

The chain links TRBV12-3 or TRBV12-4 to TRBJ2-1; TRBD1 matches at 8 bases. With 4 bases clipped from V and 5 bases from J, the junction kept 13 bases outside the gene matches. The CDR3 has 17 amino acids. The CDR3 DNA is TGTGCCAGCAGTTCCGAGACAGGGGCTGAGCGGGACAATGAGCAGTTCTTC. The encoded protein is CASSSETGAERDNEQFF.

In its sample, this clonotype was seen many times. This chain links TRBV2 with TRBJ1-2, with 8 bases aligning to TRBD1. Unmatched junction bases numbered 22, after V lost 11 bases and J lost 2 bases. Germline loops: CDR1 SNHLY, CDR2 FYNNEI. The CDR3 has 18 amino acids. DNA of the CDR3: TGTGCCTCTACTGACCGAGGGACAGGACCCGATGGGAACTATGGCTACACCTTC. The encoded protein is CASTDRGTGPDGNYGYTF.

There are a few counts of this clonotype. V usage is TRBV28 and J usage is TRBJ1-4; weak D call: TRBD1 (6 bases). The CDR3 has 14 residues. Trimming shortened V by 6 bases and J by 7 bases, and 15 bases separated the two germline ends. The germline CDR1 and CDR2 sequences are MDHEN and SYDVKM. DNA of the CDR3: TGTGCCAGCAGGCGCACAGGGATAGCTGAAAAACTGTTTTTT. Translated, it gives CASRRTGIAEKLFF.

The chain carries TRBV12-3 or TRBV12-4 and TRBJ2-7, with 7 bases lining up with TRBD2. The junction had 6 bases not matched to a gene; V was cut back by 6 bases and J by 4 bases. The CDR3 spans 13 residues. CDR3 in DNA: TGTGCCAGCAGAGGCGGCGGGAGTTACGAGCAGTACGTC. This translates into CASRGGGSYEQYV.

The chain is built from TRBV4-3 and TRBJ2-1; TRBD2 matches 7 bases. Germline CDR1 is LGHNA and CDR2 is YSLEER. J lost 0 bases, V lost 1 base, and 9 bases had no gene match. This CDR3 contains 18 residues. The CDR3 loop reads CASSQAPSGPYSYNEQFF. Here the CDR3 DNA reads TGCGCCAGCAGCCAAGCTCCTAGCGGCCCCTACTCCTACAATGAGCAGTTCTTC.

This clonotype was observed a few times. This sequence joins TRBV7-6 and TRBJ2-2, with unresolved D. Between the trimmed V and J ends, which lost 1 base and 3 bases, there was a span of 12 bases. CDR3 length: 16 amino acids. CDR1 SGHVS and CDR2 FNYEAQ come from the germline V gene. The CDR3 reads CASSLGSRIYTGELFF. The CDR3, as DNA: TGTGCCAGCAGCTTAGGTAGTAGAATCTACACCGGGGAGCTGTTTTTT.

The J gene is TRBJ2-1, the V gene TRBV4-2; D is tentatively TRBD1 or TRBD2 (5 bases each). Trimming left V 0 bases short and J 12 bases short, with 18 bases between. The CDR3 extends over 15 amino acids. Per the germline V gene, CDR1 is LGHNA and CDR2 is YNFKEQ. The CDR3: CASSQDRTPDGGQFF. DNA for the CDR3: TGTGCCAGCAGCCAAGATCGGACACCGGATGGAGGGCAGTTCTTC.

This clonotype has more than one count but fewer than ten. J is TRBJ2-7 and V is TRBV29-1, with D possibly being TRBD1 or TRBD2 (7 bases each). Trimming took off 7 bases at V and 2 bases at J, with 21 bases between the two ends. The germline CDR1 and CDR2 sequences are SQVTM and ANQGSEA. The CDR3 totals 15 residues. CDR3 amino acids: CSAQPRGGLAYEQYV. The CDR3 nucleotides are TGCAGCGCTCAGCCCAGGGGGGGCTTAGCCTACGAGCAGTACGTC.

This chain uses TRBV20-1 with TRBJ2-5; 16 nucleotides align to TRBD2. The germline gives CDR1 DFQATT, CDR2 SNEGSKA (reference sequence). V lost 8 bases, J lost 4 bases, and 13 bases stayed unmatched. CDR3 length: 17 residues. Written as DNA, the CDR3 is TGCAGTATCGACGGGGGGACTAGCGGGAGGGCAATAGAGACCCAGTACTTC. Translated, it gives CSIDGGTSGRAIETQYF.

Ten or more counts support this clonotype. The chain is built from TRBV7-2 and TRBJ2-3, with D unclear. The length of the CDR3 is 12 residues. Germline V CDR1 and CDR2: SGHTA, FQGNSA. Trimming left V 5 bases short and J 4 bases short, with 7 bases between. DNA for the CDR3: TGTGCCAGCAGCCCCTGGGCAGATACGCAGTATTTT. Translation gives CASSPWADTQYF.

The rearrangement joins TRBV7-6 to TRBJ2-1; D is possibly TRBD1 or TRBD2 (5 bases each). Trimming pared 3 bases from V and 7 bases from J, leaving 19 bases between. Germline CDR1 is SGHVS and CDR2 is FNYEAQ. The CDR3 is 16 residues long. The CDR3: CASSLRGASYLNEQFF. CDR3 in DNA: TGTGCCAGCAGCTTGAGGGGAGCTAGCTATTTGAATGAGCAGTTCTTC.

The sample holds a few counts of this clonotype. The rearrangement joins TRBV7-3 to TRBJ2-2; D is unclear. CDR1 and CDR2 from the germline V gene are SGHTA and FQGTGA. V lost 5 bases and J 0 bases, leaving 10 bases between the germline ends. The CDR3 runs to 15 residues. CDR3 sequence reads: CASSLRSPNTGELFF. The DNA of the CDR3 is TGTGCCAGCAGCCTAAGATCCCCGAACACCGGGGAGCTGTTTTTT. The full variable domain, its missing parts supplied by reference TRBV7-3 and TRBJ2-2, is GAGVSQTPSNKVTEKGKYVELRCDPISGHTALYWYRQSLGQGPEFLIYFQGTGAADDSGLPNDRFFAVRPEGSVSTLKIQRTERGDSAVYLCASSLRSPNTGELFFGEGSRLTVL.

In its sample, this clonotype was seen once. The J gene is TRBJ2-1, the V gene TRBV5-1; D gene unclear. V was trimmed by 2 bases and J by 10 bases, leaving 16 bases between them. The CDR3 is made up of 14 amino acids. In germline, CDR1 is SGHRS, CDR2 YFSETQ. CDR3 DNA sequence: TGCGCCAGCAGCTTCGATCCGGCGGTAGGGGAGCAGTTCTTC. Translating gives CASSFDPAVGEQFF.

CDR3 sequence reads: CASSTFLDSGEQYV. CDR3 DNA: TGTGCCAGTAGTACATTCCTAGATTCGGGCGAGCAGTACGTC. V gene TRBV19 combines with J gene TRBJ2-7; no reliable D call. CDR1 LNHDA and CDR2 SQIVND come from the germline V gene (reference sequence). V dropped 4 bases and J dropped 6 bases, with 16 bases sitting between them. CDR3 size: 14 residues.

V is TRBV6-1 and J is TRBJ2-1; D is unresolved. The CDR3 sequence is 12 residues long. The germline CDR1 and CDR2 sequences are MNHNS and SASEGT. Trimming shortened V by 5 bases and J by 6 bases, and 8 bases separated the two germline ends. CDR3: CASSYKSNEQFF. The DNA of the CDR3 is TGTGCCAGCAGTTACAAAAGCAATGAGCAGTTCTTC.

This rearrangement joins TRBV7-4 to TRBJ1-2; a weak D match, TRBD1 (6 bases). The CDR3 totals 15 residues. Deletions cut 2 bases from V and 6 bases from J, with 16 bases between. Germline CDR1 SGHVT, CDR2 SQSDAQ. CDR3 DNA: TGTGCCAGCAGCTTACTATTGGACAGTCGGAATGGCTACACCTTC. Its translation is CASSLLLDSRNGYTF.

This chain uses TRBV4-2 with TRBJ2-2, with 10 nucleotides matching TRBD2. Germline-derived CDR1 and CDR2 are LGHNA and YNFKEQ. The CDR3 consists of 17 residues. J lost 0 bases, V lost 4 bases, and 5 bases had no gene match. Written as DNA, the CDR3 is TGTGCCAGCAGCCGGGAGCGGGAGGGTTCGAACACCGGGGAGCTGTTTTTT. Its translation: CASSREREGSNTGELFF.

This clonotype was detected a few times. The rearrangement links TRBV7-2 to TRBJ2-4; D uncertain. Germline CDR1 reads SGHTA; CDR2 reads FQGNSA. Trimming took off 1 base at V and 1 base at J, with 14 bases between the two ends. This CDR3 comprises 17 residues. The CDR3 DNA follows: TGTGCCAGCAGCTTAGGTGCGGCGACTCGGGCCAAAAACATTCAGTACTTC. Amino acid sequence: CASSLGAATRAKNIQYF.

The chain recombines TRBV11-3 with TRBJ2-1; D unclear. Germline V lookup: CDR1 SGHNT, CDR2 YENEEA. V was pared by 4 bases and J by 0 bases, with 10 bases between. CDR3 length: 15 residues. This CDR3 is CASSSPPSSYNEQFF. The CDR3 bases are TGTGCCAGCAGCTCCCCCCCGAGCTCCTACAATGAGCAGTTCTTC. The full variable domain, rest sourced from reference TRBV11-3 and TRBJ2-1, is EAGVVQSPRYKIIEKKQPVAFWCNPISGHNTLYWYLQNLGQGPELLIRYENEEAVDDSQLPKDRFSAERLKGVDSTLKIQPAELGDSAVYLCASSSPPSSYNEQFFGPGTRLTVL.

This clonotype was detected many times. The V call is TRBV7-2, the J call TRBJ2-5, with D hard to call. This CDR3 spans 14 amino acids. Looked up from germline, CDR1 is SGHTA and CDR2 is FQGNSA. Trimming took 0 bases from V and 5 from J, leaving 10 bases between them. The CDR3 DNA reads TGTGCCAGCAGCTTAGCGCAAGGGCTGGAGACCCAGTACTTC. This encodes CASSLAQGLETQYF.